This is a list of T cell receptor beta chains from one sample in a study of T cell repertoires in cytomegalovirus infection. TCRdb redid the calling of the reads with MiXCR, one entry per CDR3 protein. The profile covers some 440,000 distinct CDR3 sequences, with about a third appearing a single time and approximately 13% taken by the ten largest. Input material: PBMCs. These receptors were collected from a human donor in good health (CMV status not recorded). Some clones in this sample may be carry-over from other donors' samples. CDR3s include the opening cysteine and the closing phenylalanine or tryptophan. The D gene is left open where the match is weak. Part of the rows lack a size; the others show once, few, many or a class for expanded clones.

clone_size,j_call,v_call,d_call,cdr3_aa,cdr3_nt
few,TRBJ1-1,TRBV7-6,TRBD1,CASSLVQGAGTEAFF,TGTGCCAGCAGCTTAGTGCAGGGGGCGGGCACTGAAGCTTTCTTT
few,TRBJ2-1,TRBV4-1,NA,CASSQAGREEQFF,TGCGCCAGCAGCCAAGCGGGGCGCGAGGAGCAGTTCTTC
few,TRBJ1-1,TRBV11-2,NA,CASSPREALRDTEAFF,TGTGCCAGCAGCCCCAGGGAGGCCCTGAGGGACACTGAAGCTTTCTTT
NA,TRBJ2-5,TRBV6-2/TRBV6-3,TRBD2,CASSYSNGGAGETQYF,TGTGCCAGCAGTTACTCGAACGGGGGGGCCGGAGAGACCCAGTACTTC
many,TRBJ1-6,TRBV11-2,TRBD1,CASSPEPGQPRRNSPLHF,TGTGCCAGCAGCCCAGAGCCGGGACAGCCTAGGAGAAATTCACCCCTCCACTTT
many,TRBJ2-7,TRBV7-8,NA,CASSLEENIASYEQYF,TGTGCCAGCAGCTTAGAAGAGAATATAGCGTCCTACGAGCAGTACTTC
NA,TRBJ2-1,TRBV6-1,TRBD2,CATGTSGGANFYEQFF,TGTGCCACCGGGACTAGCGGGGGGGCGAATTTCTATGAGCAGTTCTTC
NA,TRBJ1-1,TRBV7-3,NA,CASSLVGGRKNTEAFF,TGTGCCAGCAGCTTAGTAGGAGGTCGGAAGAACACTGAAGCTTTCTTT
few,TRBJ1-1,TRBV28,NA,CACHVGTEAFF,TGTGCCTGTCACGTGGGCACTGAAGCTTTCTTT
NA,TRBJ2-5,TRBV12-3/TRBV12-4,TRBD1,CASTKDRGQETQYF,TGTGCCAGCACCAAAGACAGGGGCCAAGAGACCCAGTACTTC
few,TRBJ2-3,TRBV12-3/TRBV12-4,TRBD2,CASSPRGGGYRTDTQYF,TGTGCCAGCAGCCCTAGGGGCGGGGGATATCGCACAGATACGCAGTATTTT
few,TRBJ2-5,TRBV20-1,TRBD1,CSANPTGGGETQYF,TGCAGTGCCAATCCGACAGGGGGGGGAGAGACCCAGTACTTC
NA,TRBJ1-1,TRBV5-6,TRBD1,CASSPLGTGGNTEAFF,TGTGCCAGCAGCCCTCTCGGGACAGGCGGTAACACTGAAGCTTTCTTT
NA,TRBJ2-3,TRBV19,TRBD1,CASTGTGGARADTQYF,TGTGCCAGTACCGGGACAGGGGGCGCGAGGGCAGATACGCAGTATTTT
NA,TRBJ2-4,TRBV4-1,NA,CARSTKDPDLGGNIQYF,TGCGCCAGAAGCACCAAGGATCCCGACTTGGGGGGAAACATTCAGTACTTC
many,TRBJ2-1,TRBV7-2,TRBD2,CASSPLAGGPYNEQFF,TGTGCCAGCAGCCCGTTAGCGGGGGGGCCCTACAATGAGCAGTTCTTC
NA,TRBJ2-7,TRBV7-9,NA,CASTPGHGGSYEQYF,TGTGCCAGCACACCGGGACATGGAGGCTCCTACGAGCAGTACTTC
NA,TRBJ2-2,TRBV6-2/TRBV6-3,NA,CASSTGQTPTGELFF,TGTGCCAGCAGCACAGGACAGACTCCGACCGGGGAGCTGTTTTTT
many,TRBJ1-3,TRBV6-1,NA,CASLGSGNTIYF,TGTGCCTCACTGGGTTCTGGAAACACCATATATTTT
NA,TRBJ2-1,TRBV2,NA,CASRAPGEQFF,TGTGCCAGCAGGGCCCCGGGTGAGCAGTTCTTC
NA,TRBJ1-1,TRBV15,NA,CATSRETEAFF,TGTGCCACCAGCAGAGAAACTGAAGCTTTCTTT
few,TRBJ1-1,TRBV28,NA,CASRPDGKNTEAFF,TGTGCCAGCAGACCGGACGGTAAGAACACTGAAGCTTTCTTT
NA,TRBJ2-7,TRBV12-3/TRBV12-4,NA,CASVSQGWPPYEQYF,TGTGCCAGCGTTTCCCAGGGGTGGCCCCCCTACGAGCAGTACTTC
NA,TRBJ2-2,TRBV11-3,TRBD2,CASSLATSGATGELFF,TGTGCCAGCAGCTTGGCGACTAGCGGGGCCACCGGGGAGCTGTTTTTT
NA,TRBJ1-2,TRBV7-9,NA,CASSLPTTGYTF,TGTGCCAGCAGCCTCCCGACGACCGGCTACACCTTC
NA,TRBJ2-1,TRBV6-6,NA,CASSRRVRLDNEQFF,TGTGCCAGCAGCCGTCGCGTGCGGCTAGACAATGAGCAGTTCTTC
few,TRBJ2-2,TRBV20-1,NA,CSARGSNTGELFF,TGCAGTGCTAGAGGATCGAACACCGGGGAGCTGTTTTTT
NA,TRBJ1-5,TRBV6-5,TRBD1,CASSLLPQGARDQPQHF,TGTGCCAGCAGTCTACTACCCCAGGGGGCGAGGGATCAGCCCCAGCATTTT
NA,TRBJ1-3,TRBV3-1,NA,CASSLGLRGSPSGNTIYF,TGTGCCAGCAGCCTGGGACTCAGGGGATCTCCCTCTGGAAACACCATATATTTT
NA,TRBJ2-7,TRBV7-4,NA,CASSFLGGGDPYEQYF,TGTGCCAGCAGCTTTTTAGGCGGGGGCGACCCCTACGAGCAGTACTTC
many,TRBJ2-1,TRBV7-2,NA,CASSRIPDRSNEQFF,TGTGCCAGCAGCCGTATACCCGACAGAAGCAATGAGCAGTTCTTC
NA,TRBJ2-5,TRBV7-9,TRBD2,CASSLYGGGSETQYF,TGTGCCAGCAGCTTGTACGGGGGAGGGTCAGAGACCCAGTACTTC
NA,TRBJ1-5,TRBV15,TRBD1,CATSRDGTGSSNQPQHF,TGTGCCACCAGCAGAGATGGGACAGGGAGCAGCAATCAGCCCCAGCATTTT
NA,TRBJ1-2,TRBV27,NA,CASSPGTGVLNGYTF,TGTGCCAGCAGTCCCGGGACGGGGGTTCTCAATGGCTACACCTTC
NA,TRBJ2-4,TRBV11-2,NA,CASSLDIISRGMGKNIQYF,TGTGCCAGCAGCTTAGATATTATTTCGAGGGGGATGGGCAAAAACATTCAGTACTTC
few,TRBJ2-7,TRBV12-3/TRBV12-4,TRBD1,CASSSQGQVVGEQYF,TGTGCCAGCAGTTCCCAGGGACAGGTAGTTGGCGAGCAGTACTTC
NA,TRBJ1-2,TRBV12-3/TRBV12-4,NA,CASSARQDAPYGYTF,TGTGCCAGCAGCGCCCGACAGGACGCCCCCTATGGCTACACCTTC
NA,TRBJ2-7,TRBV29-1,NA,CSVDADGPYGGEQYF,TGCAGCGTTGACGCGGACGGCCCCTACGGGGGCGAGCAGTACTTC
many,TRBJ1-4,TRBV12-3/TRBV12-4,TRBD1,CASSNPGQGLFNEKLFF,TGTGCCAGCAGTAACCCGGGACAGGGGCTATTTAATGAAAAACTGTTTTTT
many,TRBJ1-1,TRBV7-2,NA,CASSQQPGAVGNTEAFF,TGTGCCAGCAGCCAACAACCGGGGGCCGTCGGGAACACTGAAGCTTTCTTT
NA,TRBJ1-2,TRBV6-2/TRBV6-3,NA,CASSYTTGGAYGYTF,TGTGCCAGCAGTTATACGACAGGAGGTGCCTATGGCTACACCTTC
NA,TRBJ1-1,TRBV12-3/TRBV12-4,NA,CASSTDSPNTEAFF,TGTGCCAGCAGTACGGACAGCCCGAACACTGAAGCTTTCTTT
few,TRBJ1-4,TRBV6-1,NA,CASSGAGRSEKLFF,TGTGCCAGCAGTGGGGCGGGAAGAAGCGAAAAACTGTTTTTT
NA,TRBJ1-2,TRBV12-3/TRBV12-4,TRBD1,CASIAPGTVYGYTF,TGTGCCAGCATCGCGCCCGGGACAGTTTATGGCTACACCTTC